The 17 T cell receptor beta chains below all came from one sample that was sequenced in a study of control samples from healthy donors and cancer patients. Produced via immunoSEQ multiplex PCR; TCRdb's table is partial and in-frame only. The table lists about 70,000 clones, 84% of them singletons, with 25% to 35% in the top ten. Sample: blood. The receptors shown here come from a man aged 45 to 65 in good health.

The V and J genes are TRBV10-3 and TRBJ1-2; weak D call: TRBD1 (5 bases). Germline CDR1 and CDR2: ENHRY and SYGVKD. The CDR3 loop spans 13 amino acids. With 7 bases removed from V and 7 bases from J, the gap between germline ends came to 16 bases. CDR3 nucleotide sequence: TGTGCCATCATCGGGACTGCCGGCGGTGGCTACACCTTC. Protein: CAIIGTAGGGYTF.

The chain has TRBV3-1 (or the pseudogene TRBV3-2) and TRBJ1-4; D is undetermined. Germline CDR1 and CDR2: LGHDT and YNNKEL (reference sequence). Trimming cost V 11 bases and J 11 bases, with 15 bases left between them. CDR3 length equals 11 residues. In DNA, the CDR3 is TGTGCCCGTTCGGACCCGGGTAAACTGTTTTTT. It is translated as CARSDPGKLFF.

The chain's CDR3 is CASSFEITGSTEAFF. CDR3 DNA: TGTGCCAGCAGTTTCGAAATTACAGGTTCCACTGAAGCTTTCTTT. The chain joins TRBV28 to TRBJ1-1, with D perhaps TRBD1 (5 bases). Trimming pared 3 bases from V and 4 bases from J, leaving 15 bases between. Germline V gives CDR1 MDHEN, CDR2 SYDVKM. This CDR3 is built from 15 residues.

This clone was picked up one time. This sequence joins TRBV27 and TRBJ2-7; possibly TRBD1 for D (5 bases). Between the trimmed V and J ends, which lost 3 bases and 3 bases, there was a span of 9 bases. The CDR3 contains 13 residues. Per germline, CDR1 MNHEY and CDR2 SMNVEV (reference sequence). In DNA form, the CDR3 reads TGTGCCAGCAGTTTGACAGTCTACTACGAGCAGTACTTC. This gives the protein CASSLTVYYEQYF.

The chain joins TRBV27 to TRBJ2-5; D is possibly TRBD1 (6 bases). Trimming took 6 bases from V and 2 from J, leaving 13 bases between them. The CDR3 covers 14 residues. CDR1 is MNHEY, CDR2 SMNVEV, per germline (reference sequence). The CDR3 protein is CASRAQGRQETQYF. The CDR3 DNA is TGTGCCAGCAGAGCACAGGGTCGTCAAGAGACCCAGTACTTC.

The chain couples TRBV5-4 to TRBJ2-1; no clear D gene. In germline, CDR1 is SGHNT, CDR2 YYREEE (reference sequence). V was shortened by 4 bases and J by 2 bases, with 4 bases between the two germline ends. The CDR3 totals 12 residues. CDR3 sequence: CASSVPYNEQFF. Here the CDR3 DNA reads TGTGCCAGCAGCGTGCCCTACAATGAGCAGTTCTTC.

This chain connects TRBV19 to TRBJ2-1; possibly TRBD1 for D (6 bases). Germline V gene lookup returns CDR1 LNHDA and CDR2 SQIVND (reference sequence). V was pared by 4 bases and J by 0 bases, with 10 bases between. The CDR3 sequence is 15 residues long. CDR3 in DNA: TGTGCCAGTAGTAGTGACAGGAGCTCCTACAATGAGCAGTTCTTC. It yields the protein CASSSDRSSYNEQFF. The full variable domain, its missing parts supplied by reference TRBV19 and TRBJ2-1, is DGGITQSPKYLFRKEGQNVTLSCEQNLNHDAMYWYRQDPGQGLRLIYYSQIVNDFQKGDIAEGYSVSREKKESFPLTVTSAQKNPTAFYLCASSSDRSSYNEQFFGPGTRLTVL.

The chain employs TRBV5-1 and TRBJ2-2; D uncertain. This CDR3 spans 16 amino acids. V was shortened by 2 bases and J by 5 bases, with 16 bases between the two germline ends. The V gene's germline CDR1 is SGHRS and CDR2 YFSETQ. The CDR3 spells CASSFTAPKHTGELFF. The DNA for the CDR3 is TGCGCCAGCAGCTTTACAGCTCCTAAGCATACCGGGGAGCTGTTTTTT. Looking up the rest from reference TRBV5-1 and TRBJ2-2 gives the full variable domain: KAGVTQTPRYLIKTRGQQVTLSCSPISGHRSVSWYQQTPGQGLQFLFEYFSETQRNKGNFPGRFSGRQFSNSRSEMNVSTLELGDSALYLCASSFTAPKHTGELFFGEGSRLTVL.

This sequence joins TRBV21-1 and TRBJ1-5; TRBD1 is the table's D call and was not checked against the DNA. TRBV21-1 is listed as a pseudogene. This CDR3 region has 12 residues. The CDR3 nucleotides read TGTGCCAGCAGACAGGGGAATCAGCCCCAGCATTTT. It encodes CASRQGNQPQHF.

The chain employs TRBV7-9 and TRBJ2-7; 7 nucleotides agree with TRBD2. The CDR3 has 14 amino acids. V was pared by 5 bases and J by 6 bases, with 10 bases of the junction left unmatched. From germline, CDR1 is SEHNR and CDR2 FQNEAQ (reference sequence). The CDR3 DNA follows: TGTGCCAGCAGCCAACCGGGAGGCCTCTTCGAGCAGTACTTC. Protein sequence: CASSQPGGLFEQYF.

Only one count was recorded for this clone. This rearrangement joins TRBV5-4 to TRBJ2-3; TRBD2 matches 10 bases. The CDR3 covers 18 residues. Germline-derived CDR1 and CDR2 are SGHNT and YYREEE (reference sequence). V lost 0 bases and J lost 0; bases outside the gene matches: 7. The CDR3 protein is CASSLGLAGAISTDTQYF. The CDR3 DNA sequence: TGTGCCAGCAGCTTGGGGCTAGCGGGGGCCATTAGCACAGATACGCAGTATTTT.

The chain combines TRBV7-3 with TRBJ2-2; TRBD1 aligns across 9 bases. CDR3 length: 13 amino acids. V dropped 5 bases and J dropped 9; count of bases not matched to a gene: 4. The germline CDR1 and CDR2 sequences are SGHTA and FQGTGA. The CDR3 DNA reads as TGTGCCAGCAGCCCAGGACAGGGGTGGGAGCTGTTTTTT. Translated: CASSPGQGWELFF.

This clone came up once. This rearrangement joins TRBV19 to TRBJ1-5; D uncertain. In germline, CDR1 is LNHDA, CDR2 SQIVND (reference sequence). V lost 3 bases and J 6 bases, leaving 3 bases between the germline ends. The CDR3 is 11 residues long. CDR3: CASSIGQPQHF. For the CDR3, the DNA is TGTGCCAGTAGTATCGGTCAGCCCCAGCATTTT. The variable domain in full, with the rest retrieved from reference TRBV19 and TRBJ1-5, is DGGITQSPKYLFRKEGQNVTLSCEQNLNHDAMYWYRQDPGQGLRLIYYSQIVNDFQKGDIAEGYSVSREKKESFPLTVTSAQKNPTAFYLCASSIGQPQHFGDGTRLSIL.

The rearrangement uses TRBV3-1 (or the pseudogene TRBV3-2) and TRBJ1-5; tentatively, D is TRBD1 (5 bases). Trimming removed 4 bases at V and 1 base at J, with 17 bases between. The germline V gene encodes CDR1 LGHDT and CDR2 YNNKEL (reference sequence). CDR3 length: 17 amino acids. CDR3 DNA: TGTGCCAGCAGCCCAGCTGCGGGGGTGGGCAGCAATCAGCCCCAGCATTTT. As protein: CASSPAAGVGSNQPQHF.

This chain joins TRBV9 and TRBJ2-7; 10 bases line up with TRBD2. There are 17 residues in the CDR3. Germline CDR1 is SGDLS and CDR2 is YYNGEE. Unmatched junction bases numbered 10, after V lost 4 bases and J lost 0 bases. CDR3 protein: CASSYNPTSGDSYEQYF. The CDR3 nucleotides read TGTGCCAGCAGCTATAACCCTACTAGCGGGGACTCCTACGAGCAGTACTTC.

This clone was counted once. The chain joins TRBV5-4 to TRBJ2-2; TRBD2 aligns across 9 bases. The CDR3 has 18 residues. The V gene's germline CDR1 is SGHNT and CDR2 YYREEE (reference sequence). V trimming: 4 bases; J trimming: 6 bases; junction bases outside the gene matches: 16. DNA of the CDR3: TGTGCCAGCAGCGAGGGACGGATTTCGGGACTAGCCCCCGGGGAGCTGTTTTTT. It yields the protein CASSEGRISGLAPGELFF. The full variable domain, in which reference TRBV5-4 and TRBJ2-2 provide the parts outside the CDR3, is ETGVTQSPTHLIKTRGQQVTLRCSSQSGHNTVSWYQQALGQGPQFIFQYYREEENGRGNFPPRFSGLQFPNYSSELNVNALELDDSALYLCASSEGRISGLAPGELFFGEGSRLTVL.

The chain carries TRBV6-2 or TRBV6-3 and TRBJ1-2, with D possibly being TRBD1 (5 bases). The CDR3 spans 15 residues. The V gene lost 6 bases and the J gene lost 3 bases, with 17 bases spanning the gap. The germline V gene encodes CDR1 MNHEY and CDR2 SVGEGT. Here the CDR3 DNA reads TGTGCCAGCAGCCCGGGGAGGGGTAGAGACTATGGCTACACCTTC. This translates into CASSPGRGRDYGYTF.